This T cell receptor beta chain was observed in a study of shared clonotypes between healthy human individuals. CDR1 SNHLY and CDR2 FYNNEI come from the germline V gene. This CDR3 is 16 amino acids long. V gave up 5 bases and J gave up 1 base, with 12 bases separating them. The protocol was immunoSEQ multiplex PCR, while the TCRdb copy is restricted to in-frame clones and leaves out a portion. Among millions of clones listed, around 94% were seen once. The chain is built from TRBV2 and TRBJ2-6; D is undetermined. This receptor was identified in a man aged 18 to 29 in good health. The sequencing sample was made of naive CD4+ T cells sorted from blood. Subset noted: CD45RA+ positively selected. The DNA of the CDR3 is TGTGCCAGCAGTTCCCCCACAAGATCTGGGGCCAACGTCCTGACTTTC. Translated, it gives CASSSPTRSGANVLTF.